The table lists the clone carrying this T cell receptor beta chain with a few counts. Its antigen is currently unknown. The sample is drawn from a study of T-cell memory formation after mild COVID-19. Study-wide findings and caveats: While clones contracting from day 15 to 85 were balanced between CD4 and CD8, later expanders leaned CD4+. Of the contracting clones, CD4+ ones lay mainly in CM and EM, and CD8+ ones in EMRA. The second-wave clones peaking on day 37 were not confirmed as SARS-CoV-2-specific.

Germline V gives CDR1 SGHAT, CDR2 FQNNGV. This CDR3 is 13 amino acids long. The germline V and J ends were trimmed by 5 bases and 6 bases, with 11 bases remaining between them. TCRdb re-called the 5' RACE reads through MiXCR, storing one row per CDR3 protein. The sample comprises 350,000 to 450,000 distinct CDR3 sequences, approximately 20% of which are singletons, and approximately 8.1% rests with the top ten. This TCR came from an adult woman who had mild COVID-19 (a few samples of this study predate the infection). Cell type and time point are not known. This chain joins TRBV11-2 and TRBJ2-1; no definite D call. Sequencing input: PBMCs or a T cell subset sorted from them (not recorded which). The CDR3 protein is CASSRPTRNEQFF. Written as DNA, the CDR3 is TGTGCCAGCAGCCGCCCTACCCGCAATGAGCAGTTCTTC.